These 8 T cell receptor beta chains originate from one sample sequenced in a study of immune heterogeneity within non-small cell lung tumors. With about 570 ng used per sample, the template was genomic DNA from bulk tumor. Biopsies that were spaced far apart were taken, several per primary tumor, during surgery. Patients with untreated, newly diagnosed non-small cell lung cancer underwent curative surgery. TCR beta CDR3 regions came from multiplex PCR with 32 forward V and 13 reverse J primers. Each CDR3 protein gets one entry after TCRdb re-called the multiplex PCR reads with MiXCR. The table lists fewer than 14,000 distinct CDR3 sequences, nearly 30% of them singletons. The specimen was lung tumor tissue. The receptors here all came from a woman aged 45 to 65 with non-small cell lung cancer.

Comment on this clonotype: Since a much larger clone is just one base distant, this may be a read error. This sequence joins TRBV6-1 and TRBJ2-1, with D possibly matching TRBD2 (6 bases). Looked up from germline, CDR1 is MNHNS and CDR2 is SASEGT. CDR3 length: 14 residues. Trimming removed 7 bases at V and 4 bases at J, with 14 bases between. The CDR3 nucleotides read TGTGCCAGCACCGGGACTGGCGGATACAATGAGCAGTTCTTC. It codes for CASTGTGGYNEQFF.

This clonotype was picked up many times. CDR3: CASSTRRVGNYGYTF. DNA for the CDR3: TGTGCCAGCAGTACACGCAGGGTGGGCAACTATGGCTACACCTTC. The chain is built from TRBV28 and TRBJ1-2, with D tentatively TRBD1 (5 bases). The CDR3 runs 15 residues. V lost 5 bases, J lost 2 bases, and 15 bases lay in between. Per the germline V gene, CDR1 is MDHEN and CDR2 is SYDVKM.

In its sample, this clonotype was seen many times. This rearrangement joins TRBV28 to TRBJ2-3, with 7 bases aligning to TRBD1. The CDR3 has 13 residues. CDR1 is MDHEN and CDR2 is SYDVKM in the germline V gene. Unmatched junction bases numbered 0, after V lost 6 bases and J lost 0 bases. The CDR3 sequence is CASRGQSTDTQYF. The CDR3 DNA follows: TGTGCCAGCAGGGGACAGAGCACAGATACGCAGTATTTT.

This clonotype qualifies as medium-sized (0.01 to 0.1%). The chain employs TRBV28 and TRBJ1-5; 9 nucleotides align to TRBD1. The CDR3 is 16 amino acids. Germline values: CDR1 MDHEN, CDR2 SYDVKM. J gave up 6 bases and V 4 bases, and 10 bases lay outside the gene matches. CDR3 coding DNA: TGTGCCAGCAGTTCATCCGGGACAGGGTCCTTTCAGCCCCAGCATTTT. This sequence encodes CASSSSGTGSFQPQHF.

The V gene is TRBV5-8, the J gene TRBJ2-5, with TRBD1 matching 7 bases. V lost 1 base, J lost 2 bases, and 5 bases stayed unmatched. The CDR3 length is 15 residues. In germline, CDR1 is SGHTS, CDR2 YDEGEE. The CDR3 reads CASSLRRQGQETQYF. The CDR3 DNA sequence: TGTGCCAGCAGCTTGAGGCGACAGGGACAAGAGACCCAGTACTTC.

This clonotype has at least ten counts. The chain uses TRBV4-1 and TRBJ2-2; D may be TRBD1 or TRBD2 (5 bases each). V lost 0 bases, J lost 0 bases, and 8 bases lay in between. Germline V gene sequence: CDR1 MGHRA, CDR2 YSYEKL. The CDR3 spans 16 residues. CDR3 coding DNA: TGCGCCAGCAGCCAAGACGGGACGGCGAACACCGGGGAGCTGTTTTTT. It yields the protein CASSQDGTANTGELFF.

By its share, this clonotype is medium-sized. The chain uses TRBV20-1 and TRBJ2-5, with 9 positions matching TRBD2. The germline V gene encodes CDR1 DFQATT and CDR2 SNEGSKA (reference sequence). V dropped 0 bases and J dropped 5; count of bases not matched to a gene: 10. CDR3 size: 16 residues. The CDR3 DNA reads as TGCAGTGCTAGAGATCAACGGGCGGGAGGGTTGGAGACCCAGTACTTC. Translation: CSARDQRAGGLETQYF.

This clonotype was picked up a small number of times. The chain couples TRBV20-1 to TRBJ2-3; 13 nucleotides agree with TRBD2. With 4 bases clipped from V and 1 base from J, the junction kept 5 bases outside the gene matches. The CDR3 has 16 amino acids. CDR1 and CDR2 from the germline V gene are DFQATT and SNEGSKA (reference sequence). The CDR3 region is CSANGLAGVGTDTQYF. CDR3 nucleotide sequence: TGCAGTGCTAACGGACTAGCGGGAGTTGGCACAGATACGCAGTATTTT.